Below are 11 T cell receptor beta chains sequenced from a single sample in a study of CD8+ T cells in alopecia areata. cDNA reverse transcribed from extracted RNA served as the sequencing template. Measured with immunoSEQ multiplex PCR; TCRdb has only the in-frame clones, and not every one. The table has tens of thousands of clones, roughly 57% seen once. The specimen was CD8+ T cells sorted from blood, collected at week 0. Receptors originate from a human donor with alopecia areata.

The chain uses TRBV30 and TRBJ1-4; 10 bases agree with TRBD1. The germline CDR1 and CDR2 sequences are GTSNPN and SVGIG (reference sequence). This CDR3 is 14 amino acids long. J lost 6 bases, V lost 5 bases, and 6 bases had no gene match. The CDR3 region has the DNA TGTGCCTGGCGGACAGGGGGAAACGATGAAAAACTGTTTTTT. Its translation: CAWRTGGNDEKLFF.

This chain connects TRBV27 to TRBJ2-1, with D uncertain. The CDR3 runs to 16 residues. V lost 1 base to trimming and J lost 0 bases, with 10 bases between them. Germline V lookup: CDR1 MNHEY, CDR2 SMNVEV (reference sequence). The CDR3 DNA is TGTGCCAGCAGTTTATTAGGCCCGGCCTCCTACAATGAGCAGTTCTTC. Protein sequence: CASSLLGPASYNEQFF.

The J gene is TRBJ2-1, the V gene TRBV2; 14 bases align to TRBD2. Germline lookup yields CDR1 SNHLY and CDR2 FYNNEI. The CDR3 totals 19 residues. V gave up 7 bases and J gave up 6 bases; unmatched junction bases: 17. This CDR3 reads CASTGSGTSGRHRINEQFF. For the CDR3, the DNA is TGTGCCAGCACTGGCTCCGGGACTAGCGGGAGACACCGGATCAATGAGCAGTTCTTC.

This rearrangement joins TRBV4-1 to TRBJ1-2; tentative D call: TRBD1 (5 bases). Germline lookup yields CDR1 MGHRA and CDR2 YSYEKL. The V end was cut by 1 base, the J end by 1 base, with 10 bases between. This CDR3 has 15 amino acids. CDR3 protein: CASSQAGQGNYGYTF. The CDR3 DNA sequence: TGCGCCAGCAGCCAAGCAGGGCAGGGTAACTATGGCTACACCTTC.

As concerns this clone: Other DNA sequences of this sample code for an identical CDR3. This chain connects TRBV6-5 to TRBJ1-2; TRBD1 might be the D (6 bases). CDR3 length equals 13 residues. V gave up 6 bases and J gave up 2 bases, with 10 bases separating them. The germline CDR1 and CDR2 sequences are MNHEY and SVGAGI. CDR3 nucleotides: TGTGCCAGCAGCGTAGGACAGAACTATGGCTACACCTTC. It translates to CASSVGQNYGYTF.

The CDR3 here is CASSLAILQPQHF. The CDR3 coding sequence is TGTGCCAGCAGTTTGGCCATTCTTCAGCCCCAGCATTTT. The rearrangement uses TRBV27 and TRBJ1-5; D gene uncertain. The CDR3 has 13 residues. Germline V gives CDR1 MNHEY, CDR2 SMNVEV (reference sequence). V dropped 3 bases and J dropped 6 bases, with 9 bases sitting between them.

The genes are TRBV2 and TRBJ1-2, with TRBD1 as a possible D gene (6 bases). The CDR3 has 16 amino acids. The V end was cut by 5 bases, the J end by 8 bases, with 24 bases between. Germline V gene lookup returns CDR1 SNHLY and CDR2 FYNNEI. The CDR3 DNA reads TGTGCCAGCAGTCCATTCGAGGACAGTCTCCGGGGGGGCTACACCTTC. Translated: CASSPFEDSLRGGYTF.

This chain links TRBV7-9 with TRBJ1-1; TRBD1 agrees at 7 bases. The CDR3 has 14 amino acids. The germline gives CDR1 SEHNR, CDR2 FQNEAQ (reference sequence). Trimming took 2 bases from V and 6 from J; bases not matched to a gene: 6. This CDR3 reads CASSLSAGQAEAFF. CDR3 sequence (DNA): TGTGCCAGCAGCTTAAGCGCCGGACAGGCTGAAGCTTTCTTT. Drawing the rest from reference TRBV7-9 and TRBJ1-1, the complete variable domain is DTGVSQNPRHKITKRGQNVTFRCDPISEHNRLYWYRQTLGQGPEFLTYFQNEAQLEKSRLLSDRFSAERPKGSFSTLEIQRTEQGDSAMYLCASSLSAGQAEAFFGQGTRLTVV.

The chain employs TRBV29-1 and TRBJ2-3; TRBD1 matches 7 bases. The CDR3 spans 15 residues. With V trimmed by 6 bases and J by 0 bases, 9 bases remained unmatched. CDR1 is SQVTM and CDR2 is ANQGSEA in the germline V gene. The CDR3 sequence is CSVSDTGASTDTQYF. The DNA of the CDR3 is TGCAGCGTCAGTGATACAGGGGCTAGCACAGATACGCAGTATTTT.

This clone was counted a few times. The chain is built from TRBV14 and TRBJ1-1, with D unresolved. This CDR3 contains 14 residues. Looked up from germline, CDR1 is SGHDN and CDR2 is FVKESK. V lost 0 bases and J lost 1, with 6 bases in between. CDR3 amino acids: CASSQDLGNTEAFF. The CDR3 bases are TGTGCCAGCAGCCAAGATTTGGGGAACACTGAAGCTTTCTTT.

This clone was seen a handful of times. CDR3 amino acids: CASSQGLAGGVYEQYF. The CDR3 DNA sequence: TGCGCCAGCAGCCAAGGGCTAGCGGGGGGGGTCTACGAGCAGTACTTC. V usage is TRBV4-1 and J usage is TRBJ2-7; TRBD2 aligns across 12 bases. Germline lookup yields CDR1 MGHRA and CDR2 YSYEKL. Trimming removed 1 base from V and 3 bases from J; junction bases left unmatched: 4. The CDR3 is 16 residues long.